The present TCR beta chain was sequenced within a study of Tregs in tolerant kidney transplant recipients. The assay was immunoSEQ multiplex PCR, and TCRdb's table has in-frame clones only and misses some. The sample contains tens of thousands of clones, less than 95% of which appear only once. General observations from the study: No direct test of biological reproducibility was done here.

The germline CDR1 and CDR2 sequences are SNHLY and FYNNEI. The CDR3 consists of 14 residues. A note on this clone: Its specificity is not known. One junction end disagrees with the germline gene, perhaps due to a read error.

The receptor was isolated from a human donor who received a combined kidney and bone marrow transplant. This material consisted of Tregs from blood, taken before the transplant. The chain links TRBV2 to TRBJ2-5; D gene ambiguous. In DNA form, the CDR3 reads TGTGCCAGCAGTCACCTGGTTCAACAAGGGACCCAGTACTTC. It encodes CASSHLVQQGTQYF.